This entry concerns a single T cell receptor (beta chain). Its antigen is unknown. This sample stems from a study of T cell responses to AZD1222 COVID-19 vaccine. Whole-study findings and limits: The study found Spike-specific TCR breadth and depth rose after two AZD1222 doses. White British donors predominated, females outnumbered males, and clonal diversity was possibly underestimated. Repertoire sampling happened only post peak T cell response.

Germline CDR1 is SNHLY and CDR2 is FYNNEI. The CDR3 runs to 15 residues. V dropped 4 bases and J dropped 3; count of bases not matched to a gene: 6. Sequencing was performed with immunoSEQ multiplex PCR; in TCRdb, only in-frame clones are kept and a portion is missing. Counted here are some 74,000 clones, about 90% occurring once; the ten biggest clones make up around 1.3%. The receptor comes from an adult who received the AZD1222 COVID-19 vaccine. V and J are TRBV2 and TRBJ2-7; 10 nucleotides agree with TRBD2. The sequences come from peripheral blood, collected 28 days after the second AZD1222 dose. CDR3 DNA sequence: TGTGCCAGCAGTGCCAGCCTAGCGGGAGTCTACGAGCAGTACTTC. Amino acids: CASSASLAGVYEQYF.